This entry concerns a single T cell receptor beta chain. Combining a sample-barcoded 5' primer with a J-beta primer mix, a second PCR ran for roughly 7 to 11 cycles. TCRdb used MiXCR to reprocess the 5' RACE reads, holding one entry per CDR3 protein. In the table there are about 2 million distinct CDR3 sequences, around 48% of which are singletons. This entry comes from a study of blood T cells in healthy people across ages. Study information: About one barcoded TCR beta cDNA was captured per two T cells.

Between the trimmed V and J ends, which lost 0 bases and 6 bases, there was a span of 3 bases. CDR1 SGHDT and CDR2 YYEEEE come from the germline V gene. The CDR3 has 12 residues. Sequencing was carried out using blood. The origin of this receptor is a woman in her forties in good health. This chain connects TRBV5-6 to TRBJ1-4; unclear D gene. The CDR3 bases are TGTGCCAGCAGCTTGGGTCATGAAAAACTGTTTTTT. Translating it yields CASSLGHEKLFF.